A selection of T cell receptor beta chains follows, all from one sample in a study of blood T cell repertoires in COVID-19. Clones were sequenced by immunoSEQ multiplex PCR, and TCRdb holds only the in-frame ones, with some missing. The repertoire consists of 150,000 to 200,000 clones, with around 90% occurring once and the leading ten covering about 1.6%. Source material: peripheral blood. These receptors came from a woman in her forties or fifties with acute or convalescent COVID-19. CDR3s include the opening cysteine and the closing phenylalanine or tryptophan. Fields, in order: D gene, J gene, V gene, CDR3 length, clone size, CDR3 protein, CDR3 DNA. The D gene is left open where the match is weak. A clone size is listed for some rows: how often the clone was seen (once, few, many), or a class if it is expanded.

d_call: .
j_call: TRBJ1-5
v_call: TRBV30
cdr3_length: 14
clone_size: .
cdr3_aa: CAWSGGQSGQPQHF
cdr3_nt: TGTGCCTGGAGTGGTGGACAGTCTGGTCAGCCCCAGCATTTT

d_call: .
j_call: TRBJ1-2
v_call: TRBV7-9
cdr3_length: 15
clone_size: .
cdr3_aa: CASSLRATGNYGYTF
cdr3_nt: TGTGCCAGCAGCCTCCGCGCGACAGGAAACTATGGCTACACCTTC

d_call: TRBD1
j_call: TRBJ1-4
v_call: TRBV6-1
cdr3_length: 15
clone_size: .
cdr3_aa: CASRDQGAWVEKLFF
cdr3_nt: TGTGCCAGCCGTGATCAGGGGGCATGGGTTGAAAAACTGTTTTTT

d_call: .
j_call: TRBJ1-4
v_call: TRBV3-1/TRBV3-2
cdr3_length: 17
clone_size: .
cdr3_aa: CASSQGSGGATNEKLFF
cdr3_nt: TGTGCCAGCAGCCAAGGGTCGGGGGGAGCAACTAATGAAAAACTGTTTTTT

d_call: TRBD1
j_call: TRBJ2-3
v_call: TRBV10-3
cdr3_length: 15
clone_size: once
cdr3_aa: CAISRGQRNTDTQYF
cdr3_nt: TGTGCCATCAGTAGGGGACAGAGAAACACAGATACGCAGTATTTT

d_call: .
j_call: TRBJ1-1
v_call: TRBV19
cdr3_length: 13
clone_size: .
cdr3_aa: CASSIWAVDEAFF
cdr3_nt: TGTGCCAGTAGTATATGGGCAGTGGATGAAGCTTTCTTT

d_call: TRBD1
j_call: TRBJ2-7
v_call: TRBV7-9
cdr3_length: 12
clone_size: .
cdr3_aa: CASSIQGVSKYF
cdr3_nt: TGTGCCAGCAGCATCCAGGGGGTCTCAAAGTACTTC

d_call: TRBD1
j_call: TRBJ1-4
v_call: TRBV4-2
cdr3_length: 15
clone_size: .
cdr3_aa: CASSPQGGGDEKLFF
cdr3_nt: TGTGCCAGCAGCCCGCAGGGGGGAGGAGATGAAAAACTGTTTTTT

d_call: .
j_call: TRBJ1-1
v_call: TRBV18
cdr3_length: 15
clone_size: .
cdr3_aa: CASSPYRDPETEAFF
cdr3_nt: TGTGCCAGCTCACCATACAGGGACCCTGAGACTGAAGCTTTCTTT

d_call: .
j_call: TRBJ2-7
v_call: TRBV7-2
cdr3_length: 13
clone_size: .
cdr3_aa: CASSEGQGRRQYF
cdr3_nt: TGTGCCAGCAGCGAAGGACAAGGGAGGAGGCAGTACTTC

d_call: .
j_call: TRBJ1-2
v_call: TRBV30
cdr3_length: 16
clone_size: .
cdr3_aa: CAWSVWVWGSNYGYTF
cdr3_nt: TGTGCCTGGAGTGTCTGGGTCTGGGGCTCTAACTATGGCTACACCTTC

d_call: TRBD1
j_call: TRBJ2-7
v_call: TRBV9
cdr3_length: 15
clone_size: .
cdr3_aa: CASSPTGQASYEQYF
cdr3_nt: TGTGCCAGCAGCCCCACCGGACAGGCATCCTACGAGCAGTACTTC

d_call: TRBD1
j_call: TRBJ2-7
v_call: TRBV2
cdr3_length: 14
clone_size: .
cdr3_aa: CASSLDRGPYEQYF
cdr3_nt: TGTGCCAGCAGTTTAGACAGGGGGCCCTACGAGCAGTACTTC

d_call: TRBD2
j_call: TRBJ2-2
v_call: TRBV10-2
cdr3_length: 15
clone_size: .
cdr3_aa: CASNGLAGGDGELFF
cdr3_nt: TGCGCCAGCAATGGACTAGCGGGAGGAGACGGGGAGCTGTTTTTT

d_call: TRBD1
j_call: TRBJ1-2
v_call: TRBV5-1
cdr3_length: 15
clone_size: .
cdr3_aa: CASSLGQGAYYGYTF
cdr3_nt: TGCGCCAGCAGCTTGGGGCAGGGGGCATACTATGGCTACACCTTC

d_call: TRBD2
j_call: TRBJ2-3
v_call: TRBV11-3
cdr3_length: 16
clone_size: .
cdr3_aa: CASSLLAGGYTDTQYF
cdr3_nt: TGTGCCAGCAGCTTATTAGCGGGGGGCTACACAGATACGCAGTATTTT

d_call: .
j_call: TRBJ2-3
v_call: TRBV7-8
cdr3_length: 13
clone_size: few
cdr3_aa: CASSSTGTDTQYF
cdr3_nt: TGTGCCAGCAGCTCGACAGGCACAGATACGCAGTATTTT

d_call: .
j_call: TRBJ1-6
v_call: TRBV5-1
cdr3_length: 16
clone_size: .
cdr3_aa: CASSLAPTGSNSPLHF
cdr3_nt: TGCGCCAGCAGCTTGGCCCCGACCGGGTCTAATTCACCCCTCCACTTT

d_call: TRBD1
j_call: TRBJ1-1
v_call: TRBV5-1
cdr3_length: 15
clone_size: .
cdr3_aa: CASSLSGQWNTEAFF
cdr3_nt: TGCGCCAGCAGCTTATCGGGACAGTGGAACACTGAAGCTTTCTTT

d_call: TRBD1
j_call: TRBJ1-2
v_call: TRBV7-8
cdr3_length: 13
clone_size: .
cdr3_aa: CASSWTGLDGYTF
cdr3_nt: TGTGCCAGCAGTTGGACAGGTTTAGATGGCTACACCTTC

d_call: .
j_call: TRBJ2-7
v_call: TRBV6-6
cdr3_length: 13
clone_size: .
cdr3_aa: CASSPSQRNEQYF
cdr3_nt: TGTGCCAGCAGCCCCTCCCAGAGGAACGAGCAGTACTTC

d_call: .
j_call: TRBJ1-3
v_call: TRBV5-1
cdr3_length: 15
clone_size: .
cdr3_aa: CASSSGGVDGNTIYF
cdr3_nt: TGCGCCAGCAGCTCCGGGGGGGTAGATGGAAACACCATATATTTT

d_call: .
j_call: TRBJ2-7
v_call: TRBV18
cdr3_length: 11
clone_size: .
cdr3_aa: CASSRSYEQYF
cdr3_nt: TGTGCCAGCTCGCGCTCCTACGAGCAGTACTTC

d_call: TRBD1
j_call: TRBJ2-7
v_call: TRBV7-3
cdr3_length: 15
clone_size: .
cdr3_aa: CASSSTGTDLDEQYF
cdr3_nt: TGTGCCAGCAGCTCGACGGGGACAGACTTGGACGAGCAGTACTTC

d_call: .
j_call: TRBJ1-3
v_call: TRBV4-3
cdr3_length: 17
clone_size: .
cdr3_aa: CASSQDWQGSPGNTIYF
cdr3_nt: TGCGCCAGCAGCCAAGATTGGCAGGGAAGTCCCGGAAACACCATATATTTT

d_call: .
j_call: TRBJ1-2
v_call: TRBV7-2
cdr3_length: 14
clone_size: few
cdr3_aa: CASTPRREDYGYTF
cdr3_nt: TGTGCCAGTACACCCCGGAGGGAGGACTATGGCTACACCTTC

d_call: .
j_call: TRBJ1-5
v_call: TRBV3-1/TRBV3-2
cdr3_length: 13
clone_size: .
cdr3_aa: CASSQTGDQPQHF
cdr3_nt: TGTGCCAGCAGCCAAACAGGCGATCAGCCCCAGCATTTT

d_call: TRBD1
j_call: TRBJ1-1
v_call: TRBV30
cdr3_length: 13
clone_size: .
cdr3_aa: CAWNRGLNTEAFF
cdr3_nt: TGTGCCTGGAACAGGGGACTGAACACTGAAGCTTTCTTT